These 11 T cell receptor beta chains originate from one sample sequenced in a study of blood T cell repertoires in COVID-19. Here immunoSEQ multiplex PCR was the method, and the copy in TCRdb shows in-frame clones only, minus some. The data contain about 220,000 clones, 88% of them seen just once; the ten biggest clones take up under 3%. Sequencing input: PBMCs or T cells enriched from blood (not recorded which). The source is a woman between 25 and 40 years old who had recovered from COVID-19.

The rearrangement uses TRBV7-3 and TRBJ1-1; D unclear. The length of the CDR3 is 15 residues. With 5 bases removed from V and 1 base from J, the gap between germline ends came to 14 bases. Looked up from germline, CDR1 is SGHTA and CDR2 is FQGTGA. The CDR3 reads CASSPLARGNTEAFF. The CDR3 DNA reads as TGTGCCAGCAGCCCACTTGCCCGAGGGAACACTGAAGCTTTCTTT.

The chain couples TRBV3-1 (or the pseudogene TRBV3-2) to TRBJ2-3; 7 positions match TRBD2. The CDR3 totals 15 residues. With 4 bases clipped from V and 8 bases from J, the junction kept 12 bases outside the gene matches. Germline values: CDR1 LGHDT, CDR2 YNNKEL (reference sequence). The CDR3 coding sequence is TGTGCCAGCAGCCCGCCCCTCGGGGAGGGTGGTACGCAGTATTTT. Its protein product is CASSPPLGEGGTQYF.

V gene TRBV11-2 combines with J gene TRBJ2-3; D uncertain. Germline V gene data show CDR1 as SGHAT and CDR2 as FQNNGV. This CDR3 comprises 15 residues. V was cut by 1 base and J by 4 bases, with 12 bases left in between. CDR3 loop: CASSLVWPVADTQYF. CDR3 DNA: TGTGCCAGCAGCTTAGTCTGGCCCGTCGCAGATACGCAGTATTTT.

This clone was seen a few times. The chain combines TRBV7-2 with TRBJ1-5, with TRBD1 matching 8 bases. The J segment lost 5 bases and the V segment lost 0 bases, leaving 3 bases of the junction unmatched. Looked up from germline, CDR1 is SGHTA and CDR2 is FQGNSA. The length of the CDR3 is 15 residues. The CDR3 DNA reads TGTGCCAGCAGCTTAGCCCAGGGGGCGGATCAGCCCCAGCATTTT. Residues: CASSLAQGADQPQHF.

V is TRBV11-2 and J is TRBJ1-2; TRBD1 is a possible D gene (5 bases). The CDR3 has 14 amino acids. V was clipped by 3 bases and J by 2 bases, with 10 bases between them. CDR1 is SGHAT and CDR2 is FQNNGV in the germline V gene. The CDR3 DNA reads as TGTGCCAGCAGCTTCACCCGGGGGAACTATGGCTACACCTTC. Its protein is CASSFTRGNYGYTF.

The chain combines TRBV23-1 with TRBJ1-1; D might be TRBD1 (5 bases). TRBV23-1 is flagged as an ORF with uncertain function. The CDR3 totals 14 residues. V was cut by 0 bases and J by 1 base, with 6 bases left in between. CDR3 residues: CASSQSDRNTEAFF. CDR3 DNA: TGCGCCAGCAGTCAATCTGACAGGAACACTGAAGCTTTCTTT.

V usage is TRBV5-1 and J usage is TRBJ1-5; unclear D gene. Trimming left V 0 bases short and J 3 bases short, with 4 bases between. This CDR3 has 13 residues. Looked up from germline, CDR1 is SGHRS and CDR2 is YFSETQ. CDR3 sequence reads: CASSLDLNQPQHF. The CDR3 DNA reads TGCGCCAGCAGCTTGGATCTCAATCAGCCCCAGCATTTT.

J is TRBJ2-1 and V is TRBV7-2; 7 positions agree with TRBD1. CDR3 size: 16 residues. After removal of 5 bases from V and 8 bases from J, the junction contained 15 bases not matched to a gene. Germline lookup yields CDR1 SGHTA and CDR2 FQGNSA. The CDR3 sequence is CASSKLRDRPQYEQFF. Here the CDR3 DNA reads TGTGCCAGCAGCAAGCTCCGGGACAGACCTCAGTATGAGCAGTTCTTC. Complete variable domain (other parts from reference TRBV7-2 and TRBJ2-1): GAGVSQSPSNKVTEKGKDVELRCDPISGHTALYWYRQSLGQGLEFLIYFQGNSAPDKSGLPSDRFSAERTGGSVSTLTIQRTQQEDSAVYLCASSKLRDRPQYEQFFGPGTRLTVL.

The rearrangement uses TRBV19 and TRBJ2-5; TRBD2 matches 9 bases. Germline CDR1 LNHDA, CDR2 SQIVND (reference sequence). The CDR3 is 16 amino acids. V gave up 1 base and J gave up 2 bases; unmatched junction bases: 5. DNA of the CDR3: TGTGCCAGTAGTATAGGGGGGACTAGCACTCAAGAGACCCAGTACTTC. This encodes CASSIGGTSTQETQYF.

The chain has TRBV14 and TRBJ1-2; D call uncertain. The length of the CDR3 is 14 residues. The germline CDR1 and CDR2 sequences are SGHDN and FVKESK. V was cut by 1 base and J by 8 bases, with 14 bases left in between. As DNA, the CDR3 is TGTGCCAGCAGCCAAGTGAGGAGCCCCATAGGCTACACCTTC. The encoded protein is CASSQVRSPIGYTF.

V is TRBV12-3 or TRBV12-4 and J is TRBJ2-1, with D possibly matching TRBD1 (6 bases). The CDR3 covers 13 residues. Trimming cost V 1 base and J 9 bases, with 10 bases left between them. As DNA, the CDR3 is TGTGCCAGCAGTTTAGGGGCCAGGGGTGAGCAGTTCTTC. Translation: CASSLGARGEQFF.